Below, 31 T cell receptor beta chains from the same sample are listed, as sequenced in a study of blood T cell repertoires in COVID-19. Clones were sequenced by immunoSEQ multiplex PCR, and TCRdb holds only the in-frame ones, with some missing. The sample holds 70,000 or so clones; roughly nine tenths are singletons and the top ten take roughly 18%. Specimen: peripheral blood. The source is a woman older than 75 with acute or convalescent COVID-19.

The V and J genes are TRBV21-1 and TRBJ1-5. TRBV21-1 is a known pseudogene. The CDR3 has 17 amino acids. CDR3 amino acids: CASSNGGPDDSNQPQHF. Here the CDR3 DNA reads TGTGCCAGCAGCAACGGGGGTCCGGACGATAGCAATCAGCCCCAGCATTTT.

V and J are TRBV27 and TRBJ1-2, with D possibly being TRBD1 (5 bases). The CDR3 totals 14 residues. The germline CDR1 and CDR2 sequences are MNHEY and SMNVEV (reference sequence). The ends were cut back, 4 bases at V and 3 bases at J, with 12 bases in the middle. The CDR3 bases are TGTGCCAGCAGTTCCCAGGGTCTCGACTATGGCTACACCTTC. Encoded protein: CASSSQGLDYGYTF.

CDR3 bases: TGTGCCAGCAGTGCCGGTCTATTGGACAGGGCGAAGGAAAAACTGTTTTTT. Translated: CASSAGLLDRAKEKLFF. The rearrangement joins TRBV6-2 or TRBV6-3 to TRBJ1-4; 8 bases align to TRBD1. The CDR3 has 17 amino acids. With 5 bases clipped from V and 8 bases from J, the junction kept 16 bases outside the gene matches. The germline CDR1 and CDR2 sequences are MNHEY and SVGEGT.

For this clone: The same CDR3 also results from other DNA sequences found in this sample. The V call is TRBV25-1, the J call TRBJ1-6, with 8 bases aligning to TRBD1. V was clipped by 7 bases and J by 3 bases; unmatched bases: 2. The CDR3 contains 14 residues. Germline V gene sequence: CDR1 MGHDK, CDR2 SYGVNS. CDR3 nucleotides: TGTGCCAGCACTGGACAGGGCTATAATTCACCCCTCCACTTT. Residues: CASTGQGYNSPLHF.

This rearrangement joins TRBV5-5 to TRBJ2-5, with D maybe TRBD1 (5 bases). Germline V gene data show CDR1 as SGHKS and CDR2 as YYEKEE (reference sequence). This CDR3 spans 14 amino acids. V was clipped by 4 bases and J by 4 bases, with 14 bases between them. The CDR3 coding sequence is TGTGCCAGCAGCCCCCCTAGGGGCATAGAGACCCAGTACTTC. Protein product: CASSPPRGIETQYF.

The chain joins TRBV28 to TRBJ2-5; 9 positions match TRBD2. Germline V gene data show CDR1 as MDHEN and CDR2 as SYDVKM. There are 15 residues in the CDR3. V shed 2 bases, J shed 4 bases, and the junction held 5 bases outside the gene matches. The CDR3 nucleotides read TGTGCCAGCAGTTTAGGCGGGGGGGCCGCAGAGACCCAGTACTTC. Residues: CASSLGGGAAETQYF. The entire variable domain, with the rest obtained from reference TRBV28 and TRBJ2-5, is as follows: DVKVTQSSRYLVKRTGEKVFLECVQDMDHENMFWYRQDPGLGLRLIYFSYDVKMKEKGDIPEGYSVSREKKERFSLILESASTNQTSMYLCASSLGGGAAETQYFGPGTRLLVL.

In this sample, this clone turned up many times. V is TRBV28 and J is TRBJ1-2; 7 nucleotides line up with TRBD1. CDR3 length equals 13 residues. CDR1 and CDR2 (germline): MDHEN, SYDVKM. The J segment lost 2 bases and the V segment lost 6 bases, leaving 3 bases of the junction unmatched. In DNA form, the CDR3 reads TGTGCCAGCAGAAGGGACAGCAACTATGGCTACACCTTC. Translated, it gives CASRRDSNYGYTF.

The chain joins TRBV28 to TRBJ1-1; D is perhaps TRBD1 (5 bases). Trimming stripped 7 bases from V and 6 bases from J, with 24 bases between. This CDR3 contains 16 residues. Germline-derived CDR1 and CDR2 are MDHEN and SYDVKM. This chain's CDR3 is CASTDLGRDSLAEAFF. In DNA form, the CDR3 reads TGTGCCAGCACCGATTTGGGCAGGGATTCTTTGGCTGAAGCTTTCTTT.

Only one count was recorded for this clone. This rearrangement joins TRBV19 to TRBJ1-5, with a weak D call TRBD1 (5 bases). This CDR3 region has 16 residues. The V gene's germline CDR1 is LNHDA and CDR2 SQIVND (reference sequence). Trimming took off 5 bases at V and 0 bases at J, with 14 bases between the two ends. CDR3 DNA: TGTGCCAGTAGTCTGTGGGGCGAAATTAGCAATCAGCCCCAGCATTTT. It encodes CASSLWGEISNQPQHF.

This clone was recorded once. The V call is TRBV10-3, the J call TRBJ1-1; the D gene is possibly TRBD1 (6 bases). The CDR3 is 12 residues long. Germline CDR1 and CDR2: ENHRY and SYGVKD. V was shortened by 10 bases and J by 1 base, with 10 bases between the two germline ends. The CDR3, as DNA: TGTGCCACCCAGACAGGGAACACTGAAGCTTTCTTT. It translates to CATQTGNTEAFF.

The chain carries TRBV6-5 and TRBJ2-7, with D perhaps matching TRBD1 (5 bases). The CDR3 covers 14 residues. V lost 6 bases to trimming and J lost 2 bases, with 14 bases between them. CDR1 and CDR2 (germline): MNHEY, SVGAGI. The CDR3 region has the DNA TGTGCCAGCAGGTTAGAGCCCAGGGCCTACGAGCAGTACTTC. Translating gives CASRLEPRAYEQYF.

V and J are TRBV20-1 and TRBJ2-5; the match to TRBD2 covers 9 bases. CDR1 is DFQATT, CDR2 SNEGSKA, per germline (reference sequence). The CDR3 consists of 14 residues. V lost 3 bases to trimming and J lost 3 bases; unmatched junction nucleotides: 5. For the CDR3, the DNA is TGCAGTGCTAGTTCGCTAGCGGGAAAAGAGACCCAGTACTTC. Its protein product is CSASSLAGKETQYF.

The rearrangement joins TRBV7-2 to TRBJ2-7, with D possibly matching TRBD1 (5 bases). This CDR3 has 15 residues. Germline lookup yields CDR1 SGHTA and CDR2 FQGNSA. Trimming cost V 1 base and J 1 base, with 11 bases left between them. In DNA form, the CDR3 reads TGTGCCAGCAGCTTAGGGCAGGGATGGTCCTACGAGCAGTACTTC. Translating it yields CASSLGQGWSYEQYF.

The chain combines TRBV21-1 with TRBJ1-5; the table's D gene call, TRBD1, was not cross checked with the DNA. TRBV21-1 is a recognized pseudogene. The CDR3 loop spans 18 amino acids. CDR3 sequence (DNA): TGTGCCAGCAGCAAAGTCCGGGACAGGGGTTTTAGCAATCAGCCCCAGCATTTT. It specifies CASSKVRDRGFSNQPQHF.

In this sample, this clone turned up once. The chain recombines TRBV24-1 with TRBJ2-3; 7 bases are shared with TRBD1. The CDR3 has 14 amino acids. Germline V lookup: CDR1 KGHDR, CDR2 SFDVKD. The ends lost 3 bases at V and 1 base at J; junction bases unmatched: 0. The CDR3 DNA sequence: TGTGCCACCAGTGATACAGGGGGCACAGATACGCAGTATTTT. Residues: CATSDTGGTDTQYF.

CDR3 bases: TGTGCCTGGAGTGTAAAGGGGGCCGGAAACTATGGCTACACCTTC. This translates into CAWSVKGAGNYGYTF. This chain links TRBV30 with TRBJ1-2; 7 bases match TRBD1. Germline V gene data show CDR1 as GTSNPN and CDR2 as SVGIG (reference sequence). CDR3 size: 15 residues. Losses at the gene ends were 0 bases for V and 2 bases for J; bases not matched to a gene: 6. Looking up the rest from reference TRBV30 and TRBJ1-2 gives the full variable domain: SQTIHQWPATLVQPVGSPLSLECTVEGTSNPNLYWYRQAAGRGLQLLFYSVGIGQISSEVPQNLSASRPQDRQFILSSKKLLLSDSGFYLCAWSVKGAGNYGYTFGSGTRLTVV.

The chain joins TRBV24-1 to TRBJ1-1; D unclear. Trimming removed 7 bases at V and 4 bases at J, with 12 bases between. CDR1 KGHDR and CDR2 SFDVKD come from the germline V gene. The CDR3 runs to 13 residues. The CDR3 spells CATRRYAGTEAFF. For the CDR3, the DNA is TGTGCCACCAGGAGGTACGCGGGCACTGAAGCTTTCTTT.

The chain has TRBV7-2 and TRBJ2-5; perhaps TRBD1 as D (5 bases). The length of the CDR3 is 14 residues. The germline CDR1 and CDR2 sequences are SGHTA and FQGNSA. V gave up 0 bases and J gave up 5 bases, with 10 bases separating them. CDR3 protein: CASSLAGPGETQYF. The DNA of the CDR3 is TGTGCCAGCAGCTTAGCCGGCCCAGGGGAGACCCAGTACTTC. Full variable domain (remainder filled in from reference TRBV7-2 and TRBJ2-5): GAGVSQSPSNKVTEKGKDVELRCDPISGHTALYWYRQSLGQGLEFLIYFQGNSAPDKSGLPSDRFSAERTGGSVSTLTIQRTQQEDSAVYLCASSLAGPGETQYFGPGTRLLVL.

The chain is built from TRBV4-1 and TRBJ1-1; D uncertain. CDR1 MGHRA and CDR2 YSYEKL come from the germline V gene. V lost 6 bases and J lost 5, with 25 bases in between. CDR3 size: 17 residues. This CDR3 is CASSYSRGIIRGTEAFF. The CDR3 DNA is TGCGCCAGCAGTTACAGTCGCGGGATTATAAGAGGAACTGAAGCTTTCTTT.

The chain is built from TRBV28 and TRBJ2-1; tentatively, D is TRBD2 (6 bases). The germline V gene encodes CDR1 MDHEN and CDR2 SYDVKM. Trimming removed 8 bases from V and 7 bases from J, with 18 bases in between. This CDR3 spans 14 amino acids. This chain's CDR3 is CASVRDSKTNEQFF. As DNA, the CDR3 is TGTGCCAGCGTAAGGGACTCGAAAACTAATGAGCAGTTCTTC.

V is TRBV19 and J is TRBJ1-2, with D maybe TRBD1 (5 bases). V was cut by 7 bases and J by 6 bases, with 18 bases left in between. CDR1 and CDR2 from the germline V gene are LNHDA and SQIVND (reference sequence). The CDR3 length is 14 residues. CDR3 sequence (DNA): TGTGCCAGTACCGCCAGCGGGGGTTTAGATGGCTACACCTTC. It yields the protein CASTASGGLDGYTF.

CDR3 sequence: CASSLAGAQGGEKLFF. CDR3 nucleotides: TGCGCCAGCAGCTTGGCCGGGGCCCAAGGGGGTGAAAAACTGTTTTTT. This chain uses TRBV5-1 with TRBJ1-4, with a weak D call TRBD1 (6 bases). Germline V lookup: CDR1 SGHRS, CDR2 YFSETQ. The CDR3 sequence is 16 residues long. V gave up 0 bases and J gave up 7 bases, with 16 bases separating them.

CDR3 DNA sequence: TGTGCCAGCAGCCGGCGGGCAGGGGGCTTTGAGACCCAGTACTTC. This translates into CASSRRAGGFETQYF. This chain uses TRBV11-3 with TRBJ2-5; 8 bases are shared with TRBD1. V gave up 5 bases and J gave up 5 bases; unmatched junction bases: 10. This CDR3 has 15 amino acids. CDR1 and CDR2 (germline): SGHNT, YENEEA.

CDR3 nucleotide sequence: TGCGCCAGCAGCTTGCAAGGGGCTGATAATGAAAAACTGTTTTTT. The encoded protein is CASSLQGADNEKLFF. The chain carries TRBV5-1 and TRBJ1-4, with TRBD1 as a possible D gene (5 bases). The CDR3 runs to 15 residues. Germline CDR1 is SGHRS and CDR2 is YFSETQ. V gave up 1 base and J gave up 4 bases, with 11 bases separating them.

The chain is built from TRBV3-1 (or the pseudogene TRBV3-2) and TRBJ1-1; maybe TRBD1 (6 bases). CDR3 length: 15 residues. The V end lost 2 bases, the J end lost 9 bases, and 19 bases lay between the germline ends. The germline V gene has CDR1 LGHDT and CDR2 YNNKEL (reference sequence). CDR3 region: CASSQPDSGRLQAFF. The CDR3 nucleotides are TGTGCCAGCAGCCAACCGGACAGTGGACGGCTGCAAGCTTTCTTT.

The V call is TRBV28, the J call TRBJ2-1, with 9 nucleotides matching TRBD1. Germline assignment: CDR1 MDHEN and CDR2 SYDVKM. The V and J ends lost 3 bases and 7 bases, in that order; junction bases with no gene match: 10. The CDR3 runs to 16 residues. CDR3 residues: CASSLWGQGSGNEQFF. The CDR3 DNA is TGTGCCAGCAGTTTGTGGGGACAGGGTTCAGGGAATGAGCAGTTCTTC.

This chain uses TRBV5-1 with TRBJ2-5; 11 nucleotides match TRBD2. Looked up from germline, CDR1 is SGHRS and CDR2 is YFSETQ. The CDR3 extends over 16 amino acids. V was clipped by 1 base and J by 4 bases; unmatched bases: 6. DNA for the CDR3: TGCGCCAGCAGCTTGCTAGCGGGAGGCGGGGGAGAGACCCAGTACTTC. Its protein product is CASSLLAGGGGETQYF.

The chain links TRBV2 to TRBJ2-1; the D gene is possibly TRBD1 (5 bases). The CDR3 runs to 15 residues. V was trimmed by 4 bases and J by 0 bases, leaving 10 bases between them. Germline values: CDR1 SNHLY, CDR2 FYNNEI. In DNA form, the CDR3 reads TGTGCCAGCAGTGTGGGGCGGAGCTCCTACAATGAGCAGTTCTTC. This translates into CASSVGRSSYNEQFF.

This clone was seen just once. The chain joins TRBV7-2 to TRBJ2-7; 12 positions match TRBD2. Trimming removed 2 bases from V and 3 bases from J; junction bases left unmatched: 11. This CDR3 spans 18 amino acids. Germline assignment: CDR1 SGHTA and CDR2 FQGNSA. CDR3 bases: TGTGCCAGCAGCTTACGATGGGCTAGCGGGGGGGCATTCTACGAGCAGTACTTC. As protein: CASSLRWASGGAFYEQYF. The full variable domain, in which reference TRBV7-2 and TRBJ2-7 provide the parts outside the CDR3, is GAGVSQSPSNKVTEKGKDVELRCDPISGHTALYWYRQSLGQGLEFLIYFQGNSAPDKSGLPSDRFSAERTGGSVSTLTIQRTQQEDSAVYLCASSLRWASGGAFYEQYFGPGTRLTVT.

This clone turned up a few times. The rearrangement links TRBV5-1 to TRBJ1-1, with D tentatively TRBD1 (5 bases). The CDR3 spans 19 residues. CDR1 is SGHRS, CDR2 YFSETQ, per germline. Deletions cut 4 bases from V and 2 bases from J, with 27 bases between. The chain's CDR3 is CASSATYQGLGAINTEAFF. For the CDR3, the DNA is TGCGCCAGCAGCGCCACCTATCAGGGACTAGGGGCTATAAACACTGAAGCTTTCTTT.

The rearrangement joins TRBV5-1 to TRBJ2-2; D may be TRBD2 (7 bases). Germline V gene data show CDR1 as SGHRS and CDR2 as YFSETQ. V lost 3 bases and J lost 5, with 14 bases in between. The CDR3 totals 15 residues. The CDR3 coding sequence is TGCGCCAGCAGCTCAGGGGAGGGGAGGACCGGGGAGCTGTTTTTT. This gives the protein CASSSGEGRTGELFF.